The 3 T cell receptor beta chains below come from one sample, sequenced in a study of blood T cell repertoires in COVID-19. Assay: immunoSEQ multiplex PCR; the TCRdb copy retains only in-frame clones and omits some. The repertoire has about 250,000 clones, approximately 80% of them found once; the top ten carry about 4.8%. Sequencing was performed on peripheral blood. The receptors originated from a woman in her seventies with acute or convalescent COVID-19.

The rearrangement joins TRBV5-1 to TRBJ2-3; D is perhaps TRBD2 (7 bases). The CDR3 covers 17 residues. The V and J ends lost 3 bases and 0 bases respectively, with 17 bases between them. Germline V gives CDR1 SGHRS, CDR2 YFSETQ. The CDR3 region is CASSSLAGAVSTDTQYF. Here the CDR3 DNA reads TGCGCCAGCAGCTCCTTGGCGGGGGCCGTGAGCACAGATACGCAGTATTTT.

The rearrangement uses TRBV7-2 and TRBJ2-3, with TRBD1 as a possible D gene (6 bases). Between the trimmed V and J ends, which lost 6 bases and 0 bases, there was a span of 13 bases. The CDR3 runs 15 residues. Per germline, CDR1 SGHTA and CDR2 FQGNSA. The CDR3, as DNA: TGTGCCAGCAGGCTGGGGGCAGGTAGCACAGATACGCAGTATTTT. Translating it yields CASRLGAGSTDTQYF.

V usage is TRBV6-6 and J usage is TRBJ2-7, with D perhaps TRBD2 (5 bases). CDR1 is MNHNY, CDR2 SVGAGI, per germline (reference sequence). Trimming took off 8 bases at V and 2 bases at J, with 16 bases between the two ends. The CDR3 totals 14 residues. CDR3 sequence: CASSMTRGTYEQYF. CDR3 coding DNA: TGTGCCAGCTCAATGACAAGAGGGACCTACGAGCAGTACTTC.